The entry below gives a single T cell receptor beta chain sequence along with its context. What it recognizes is unknown. These data come from a study of CD8 T cells in Susac syndrome. The study, taken as a whole, reports: Only a relatively small number of individuals were included in the TCR sequencing and HLA analysis.

cDNA came from around 0.5 to 1 ug RNA primed by random hexamers. The CDR3 of TCR beta was amplified by immunoSEQ multiplex PCR across 54 Vbeta and 13 Jbeta. One entry per CDR3 protein, called by TCRdb with MiXCR from the immunoSEQ multiplex PCR reads. The data show a few hundred thousand distinct CDR3 sequences, approximately 95% seen once. CD8+ and CD4+ blood T cells underwent TCR beta sequencing. CD8+ and CD4+ T cells were negatively isolated; TEMRA cells were FACS-enriched. The sample comprised CD4+ T cells from PBMCs. The receptor's source is a human donor with multiple sclerosis.

CDR3: CASSETRAQFF. Written as DNA, the CDR3 is TGTGCCAGCAGTGAAACAAGGGCGCAGTTCTTC. The chain combines TRBV2 with TRBJ2-1; D gene unclear. The CDR3 sequence is 11 residues long. The ends were cut back, 2 bases at V and 12 bases at J, with 8 bases in the middle. Germline CDR1 and CDR2: SNHLY and FYNNEI.